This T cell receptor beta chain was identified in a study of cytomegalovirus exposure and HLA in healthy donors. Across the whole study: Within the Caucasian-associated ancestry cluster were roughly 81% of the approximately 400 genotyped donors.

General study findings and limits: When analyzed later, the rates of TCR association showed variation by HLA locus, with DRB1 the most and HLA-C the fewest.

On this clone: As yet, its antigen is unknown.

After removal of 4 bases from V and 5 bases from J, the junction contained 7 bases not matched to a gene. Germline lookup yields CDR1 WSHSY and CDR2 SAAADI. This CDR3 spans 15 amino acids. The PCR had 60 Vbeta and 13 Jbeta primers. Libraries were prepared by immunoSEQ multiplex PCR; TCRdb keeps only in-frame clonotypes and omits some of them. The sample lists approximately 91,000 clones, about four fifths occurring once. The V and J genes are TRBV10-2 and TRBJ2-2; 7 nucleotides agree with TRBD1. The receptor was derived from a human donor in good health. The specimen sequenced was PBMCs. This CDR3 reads CASSARQGGTGELFF. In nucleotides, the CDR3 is TGCGCCAGCAGTGCCAGACAGGGTGGGACCGGGGAGCTGTTTTTT.